This TCR beta chain was found in a study of T cell repertoires in aging, cancer and after chemotherapy. Study summary: Pre- and post-chemotherapy samples were paired from glioblastoma patients treated with temozolomide-based therapy. About 9 million TCR reads made up the full dataset. Study-level points and caveats: Untreated cancer patients had significantly lower blood TCR diversity than age-matched healthy donors.

Multiplex touch-down PCR with TRB-A/B primers amplified rearranged V-D-J TRB sequences. TCRdb reanalysed the multiplex PCR reads using MiXCR and keeps one entry per CDR3 protein. Found here are about 760 distinct CDR3 sequences, more than 30% of them singletons; the top ten hold roughly 12%. Trimming removed 7 bases at V and 6 bases at J, with 25 bases between. The CDR3 spans 16 residues. Germline V gene lookup returns CDR1 SQVTM and CDR2 ANQGSEA. As concerns this clonotype: Its antigen is currently unknown.

The template was genomic DNA from peripheral blood, not RNA. The V gene is TRBV29-1, the J gene TRBJ2-1; tentatively, D is TRBD1 (5 bases). This clonotype originated in a human donor with a solid tumor. The sample comprised blood. The CDR3 loop reads CSASGGFARQGNEQFF. The CDR3 DNA reads TGCAGCGCGTCAGGCGGATTTGCCCGCCAGGGCAATGAGCAGTTCTTC.